Presented here are 20 T cell receptor beta chains from one specimen sequenced in a study of immune evolution from preneoplasia to lung adenocarcinoma (dated by TCRdb to the early 2020s). The method was the immunoSEQ multiplex PCR assay. What TCRdb holds here is the immuneACCESS table cut down to in-frame rearrangements. Part of the clones is not present; checked against another copy, under half of the missing clones reflect an unresolved V gene, and the others are unexplained. The sample profile shows 25,000 or so clones; just under 75% of them were found once. The ten largest clones capture 4.5% to 7% of the sample. Sequenced material: FFPE invasive lung adenocarcinoma tissue. The cell subset or site tag for this specimen amounts to: frankly invasive lung adenocarcinoma (ADC). Receptors were obtained from a person in their sixties with invasive lung adenocarcinoma. Some clones in this sample may be carry-over from other donors' samples.

The V gene is TRBV6-1, the J gene TRBJ2-2; D is unclear. This CDR3 is built from 11 residues. V gave up 6 bases and J gave up 9 bases, with 8 bases separating them. Germline V gene sequence: CDR1 MNHNS, CDR2 SASEGT. In DNA form, the CDR3 reads TGTGCCAGCAGGAGGCACCGGGAGCTGTTTTTT. This gives the protein CASRRHRELFF.

V is TRBV19 and J is TRBJ1-3; D is unclear. Looked up from germline, CDR1 is LNHDA and CDR2 is SQIVND (reference sequence). Trimming removed 8 bases from V and 2 bases from J, with 25 bases in between. The CDR3 spans 18 residues. The CDR3 nucleotides read TGTGCCAGTGGGTCCCTTTTTGAGGGTTTTAGGCCTGGAAACACCATATATTTT. This encodes CASGSLFEGFRPGNTIYF.

The rearrangement links TRBV9 to TRBJ2-1; TRBD2 aligns across 16 bases. The germline V gene encodes CDR1 SGDLS and CDR2 YYNGEE. Unmatched junction bases numbered 8, after V lost 2 bases and J lost 9 bases. The CDR3 covers 17 residues. The CDR3 loop reads CASSVTTGTSGRVEQFF. The CDR3 region has the DNA TGTGCCAGCAGCGTTACGACAGGGACTAGCGGGAGGGTTGAGCAGTTCTTC.

This chain links TRBV4-1 with TRBJ1-4, with no clear D. V lost 3 bases and J lost 7, with 9 bases in between. Germline CDR1 and CDR2: MGHRA and YSYEKL. The CDR3 spans 13 residues. The DNA for the CDR3 is TGCGCCAGCAGCCAGTGGCGAGGTGAAAAACTGTTTTTT. Translating gives CASSQWRGEKLFF.

The chain combines TRBV18 with TRBJ2-6; D gene unclear. The CDR3 is 12 residues long. CDR1 KGHSH and CDR2 LQKENI come from the germline V gene. V gave up 6 bases and J gave up 2 bases, with 2 bases separating them. CDR3: CASSPGANVLTF. The CDR3 DNA follows: TGTGCCAGCTCCCCTGGGGCCAACGTCCTGACTTTC.

The rearrangement joins TRBV19 to TRBJ2-3, with a tentative D call TRBD2 (6 bases). Germline V gives CDR1 LNHDA, CDR2 SQIVND (reference sequence). V was clipped by 4 bases and J by 0 bases, with 20 bases between them. The CDR3 extends over 18 amino acids. This CDR3 reads CASSTVLRGRTSTDTQYF. The DNA for the CDR3 is TGTGCCAGTAGTACTGTTCTTAGAGGGAGGACTAGCACAGATACGCAGTATTTT.

This chain joins TRBV23-1 and TRBJ2-4; 7 bases align to TRBD1. Being an ORF, TRBV23-1 has a function that is uncertain. The CDR3 runs 15 residues. Trimming at V came to 4 bases and at J to 7 bases, leaving 10 bases not matched to a gene. CDR3 nucleotides: TGCGCCAGCAGTCGGAGGCAGGGCAGGGGGAACATTCAGTACTTC. It is translated as CASSRRQGRGNIQYF.

The V gene is TRBV11-2, the J gene TRBJ1-1; tentative D call: TRBD1 (5 bases). This CDR3 is 15 amino acids long. Trimming left V 4 bases short and J 7 bases short, with 19 bases between. From germline, CDR1 is SGHAT and CDR2 FQNNGV. The CDR3 DNA sequence: TGTGCCAGCAGCTGGGACGTCGCTCCTGGGGGTGAAGCTTTCTTT. It codes for CASSWDVAPGGEAFF.

The chain uses TRBV9 and TRBJ2-2; 7 bases are shared with TRBD1. The germline V gene encodes CDR1 SGDLS and CDR2 YYNGEE. The trim removed 0 bases at V and 4 bases at J, leaving 3 bases unmatched. This CDR3 is 15 amino acids long. CDR3 protein: CASSVEGAGTGELFF. In DNA, the CDR3 is TGTGCCAGCAGCGTAGAGGGGGCGGGCACCGGGGAGCTGTTTTTT.

This chain uses TRBV11-2 with TRBJ2-6; perhaps TRBD2 as D (5 bases). The V end lost 5 bases, the J end lost 1 base, and 12 bases lay between the germline ends. Germline V gene data show CDR1 as SGHAT and CDR2 as FQNNGV. The CDR3 sequence is 16 residues long. The CDR3 loop reads CASSPGEPSGANVLTF. The CDR3 nucleotides read TGTGCCAGCAGCCCCGGGGAGCCTTCTGGGGCCAACGTCCTGACTTTC.

The rearrangement joins TRBV7-2 to TRBJ1-3; D is undetermined. CDR1 is SGHTA, CDR2 FQGNSA, per germline. V was clipped by 1 base and J by 8 bases, with 9 bases between them. CDR3 length equals 13 residues. The CDR3 region is CASSLDLAYTIYF. The CDR3 DNA sequence: TGTGCCAGCAGCTTAGACTTGGCCTACACCATATATTTT.

The table lists this clone with a count of one. V usage is TRBV19 and J usage is TRBJ2-1, with 12 bases lining up with TRBD2. The CDR3 covers 14 residues. V lost 6 bases, J lost 5 bases, and 2 bases stayed unmatched. Germline V gene sequence: CDR1 LNHDA, CDR2 SQIVND (reference sequence). Here the CDR3 reads CASSRTSGNNEQFF. The CDR3 nucleotides read TGTGCCAGTAGCCGGACTAGCGGGAACAATGAGCAGTTCTTC.

The rearrangement links TRBV30 to TRBJ1-4; 9 nucleotides match TRBD1. The CDR3 sequence is 15 residues long. The V segment lost 0 bases and the J segment 5 bases; nucleotides outside the gene matches: 4. The germline gives CDR1 GTSNPN, CDR2 SVGIG (reference sequence). The CDR3 sequence is CAWSVRGTGNEKLFF. CDR3 nucleotide sequence: TGTGCCTGGAGTGTACGTGGGACAGGGAATGAAAAACTGTTTTTT.

The chain links TRBV5-6 to TRBJ1-5, with D perhaps matching TRBD1 (5 bases). The CDR3 loop spans 14 amino acids. Germline assignment: CDR1 SGHDT and CDR2 YYEEEE. Trimming left V 1 base short and J 6 bases short, with 11 bases between. The CDR3 DNA reads TGTGCCAGCAGCTTGCAGGGAGGGACTCAGCCCCAGCATTTT. Protein: CASSLQGGTQPQHF.

V and J are TRBV6-6 and TRBJ2-7; 8 positions match TRBD1. The CDR3 is 15 amino acids. Germline trimming cut 2 bases from V and 5 bases from J; bases unmatched to any gene: 8. Per germline, CDR1 MNHNY and CDR2 SVGAGI (reference sequence). CDR3 DNA sequence: TGTGCCAGCAGTTACCAGTCCGAGACAGGGGACGAGCAGTACTTC. It yields the protein CASSYQSETGDEQYF.

CDR3 in DNA: TGTGCCAGCAGCAAGCCCCCTGCACGCACAGATACGCAGTATTTT. Its translation is CASSKPPARTDTQYF. The chain has TRBV21-1 and TRBJ2-3. TRBV21-1 is a documented pseudogene. There are 15 residues in the CDR3.

This clone was detected once. The chain combines TRBV2 with TRBJ2-3, with a possible D match to TRBD2 (6 bases). The V gene's germline CDR1 is SNHLY and CDR2 FYNNEI. V lost 2 bases and J 5 bases, leaving 11 bases between the germline ends. This CDR3 comprises 14 residues. In DNA, the CDR3 is TGTGCCAGCAGTGAACCGGGGGTGAGAGATACGCAGTATTTT. Its translation: CASSEPGVRDTQYF.

The chain is built from TRBV5-4 and TRBJ2-2, with D perhaps TRBD1 (5 bases). Trimming took 4 bases from V and 6 from J, leaving 16 bases between them. Germline V lookup: CDR1 SGHNT, CDR2 YYREEE (reference sequence). The CDR3 is 15 amino acids. The CDR3 sequence: CASSPRAGFAGELFF. The CDR3 nucleotides read TGTGCCAGCAGCCCCCGGGCAGGGTTCGCCGGGGAGCTGTTTTTT.

The V call is TRBV18, the J call TRBJ2-5; 15 nucleotides match TRBD2. Unmatched junction bases numbered 7, after V lost 3 bases and J lost 5 bases. This CDR3 has 17 amino acids. From germline, CDR1 is KGHSH and CDR2 LQKENI. The CDR3 sequence is CASSPGLAGGPRETQYF. CDR3 bases: TGTGCCAGCTCACCCGGACTAGCGGGAGGGCCGCGGGAGACCCAGTACTTC.

This clone appeared a few times. The rearrangement joins TRBV29-1 to TRBJ1-1; the match to TRBD1 covers 7 bases. The junction had 8 bases not matched to a gene; V was cut back by 3 bases and J by 7 bases. CDR1 and CDR2 from the germline V gene are SQVTM and ANQGSEA. The CDR3 is made up of 13 amino acids. CDR3 coding DNA: TGCAGCGTTGACAGGGGGGGAACAGGTGAAGCTTTCTTT. Protein sequence: CSVDRGGTGEAFF.